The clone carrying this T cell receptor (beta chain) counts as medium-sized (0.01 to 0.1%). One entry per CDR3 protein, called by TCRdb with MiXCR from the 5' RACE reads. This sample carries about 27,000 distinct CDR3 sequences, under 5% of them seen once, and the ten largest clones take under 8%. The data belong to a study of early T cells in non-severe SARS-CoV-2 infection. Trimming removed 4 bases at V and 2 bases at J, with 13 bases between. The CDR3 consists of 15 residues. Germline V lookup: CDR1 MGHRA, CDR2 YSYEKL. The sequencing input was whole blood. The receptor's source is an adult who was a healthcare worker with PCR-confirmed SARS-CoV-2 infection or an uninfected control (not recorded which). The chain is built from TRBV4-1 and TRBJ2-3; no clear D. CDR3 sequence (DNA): TGCGCCAGCAGCCTTCCAACAAGGGACACAGATACGCAGTATTTT. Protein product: CASSLPTRDTDTQYF.